This T cell receptor (beta chain) was profiled in a study of cytomegalovirus exposure and HLA in healthy donors. Overall study results and limits: Later analysis associated a missense DCLRE1C variant with TCR beta V- and J-gene trimming.

This clone was counted only a few times. Its antigen is unidentified. V shed 0 bases and J shed 2 bases, with 8 bases lying between them. CDR3 length: 14 amino acids. The germline V gene has CDR1 SGHRS and CDR2 YFSETQ. With 60 Vbeta and 13 Jbeta primers, the PCR was carried out. Profiling relied on immunoSEQ multiplex PCR, and the TCRdb table lists in-frame clones only, not all of them. This table has around 100,000 clones, approximately 70% appearing once. The material sequenced was PBMCs. The clonotype was recovered from a man aged 25 to 40 in good health and CMV-seropositive. V is TRBV5-1 and J is TRBJ1-1, with no clear D. The CDR3 region is CASSLGGSNTEAFF. The CDR3 nucleotides read TGCGCCAGCAGCTTGGGAGGGTCAAACACTGAAGCTTTCTTT.